This T cell receptor (beta chain) comes out of a study of CD8 T cells in ankylosing spondylitis (dated by TCRdb to about 2017). Broadly, across the study: T cell receptor beta repertoires were profiled in healthy donors and ankylosing spondylitis patients so that disease-linked TCR variants could be found. The full study cohort was made up of about 24 ankylosing spondylitis patients and 95 to 130 healthy donors. Peripheral blood was sampled, and synovial fluid was additionally collected from ankylosing spondylitis patients. Study-wide findings and limitations: Some motif variants were previously reported in synovial fluid and blood of reactive arthritis patients, suggesting common disease-initiation mechanisms. Blood from ankylosing spondylitis patients appeared to be characterized by a TCR beta motif made up of several highly homologous amino acid variants. The disease-linked clones showed a CD8+ phenotype and occurred at relatively low frequencies in peripheral blood. The disease-linked clones were reported to be significantly enriched in matched synovial fluid samples from ankylosing spondylitis patients.

A note on this clonotype: Its antigen specificity is not known. Within one base of it there is no much larger clone, and no base qualities were kept.

The sample was run on an Illumina HiSeq 2500. Quantitative 5'-RACE with molecular barcodes was used to prepare TCR beta libraries. In the original analysis: A new computational method based on a probabilistic model of VDJ rearrangement was used to identify disease-linked TCR variants. TCRdb itself trimmed the public reads at Q25 with fastp, ran MiXCR and retained productive beta chains. Every distinct CDR3 protein forms one entry, paired with its most common genes and DNA. TCRdb's processing, not the study's, gives the V and J calls here. In all, the sample holds 250,000 to 300,000 distinct CDR3 sequences, and 20% of those were seen once. The ten largest clones take up under 8.5% of the sample. Counted from cysteine to phenylalanine, this CDR3 has 13 amino acids. The DNA shown is the 39-base CDR3, in frame from base 1. CDR1 and CDR2 (ENHRY, SYGVKD) derive from the germline V gene. V is clipped by 7 bases and J by 5 bases, and the sequence between their germline boundaries is 14 bases long.

Rearrangement joined TRBV10-3 to TRBJ2-5, with the D gene possibly TRBD1 or TRBD2, each one fitting 5 bases. The sequenced sample was blood, either unsorted or a sorted T cell fraction (not recorded which). The receptor was isolated from a male donor with ankylosing spondylitis or in good health (not recorded which). The sequenced DNA is TGTGCCATCAATGACGGGGCTAGGGAGACCCAGTACTTC. Translated, this gives CAINDGARETQYF.